The 29 T cell receptor beta chains reported below all come from one sample, sequenced in a study of blood T cell repertoires in COVID-19. Assay used: immunoSEQ multiplex PCR; TCRdb lists only in-frame clones, some missing. Of 120,000 to 150,000 clones in the sample, about 83% are singletons; the top ten hold roughly 17%. Material for sequencing was peripheral blood. The receptors derive from a man aged 45-65 years with acute or convalescent COVID-19.

The chain carries TRBV5-1 and TRBJ1-1; TRBD1 might be the D (6 bases). V lost 3 bases, J lost 1 base, and 10 bases lay in between. Germline V gene lookup returns CDR1 SGHRS and CDR2 YFSETQ. The CDR3 length is 14 residues. CDR3 loop: CASSSQTGNTEAFF. DNA for the CDR3: TGCGCCAGCAGCTCCCAGACAGGGAACACTGAAGCTTTCTTT.

The chain's CDR3 is CASSLGSGGMTQYF. As DNA, the CDR3 is TGTGCCAGCAGCTTAGGGAGCGGGGGAATGACGCAGTACTTC. The chain employs TRBV7-2 and TRBJ2-7; TRBD2 agrees at 8 bases. Losses at the gene ends were 1 base for V and 9 bases for J; bases not matched to a gene: 8. The length of the CDR3 is 14 residues. The germline CDR1 and CDR2 sequences are SGHTA and FQGNSA.

CDR3 in DNA: TGTGCCAGCAGCTCGTGGTCGGCGGGATTCACAGATACGCAGTATTTT. Translating it yields CASSSWSAGFTDTQYF. The V and J genes are TRBV7-2 and TRBJ2-3; D might be TRBD2 (6 bases). The V gene's germline CDR1 is SGHTA and CDR2 FQGNSA. The CDR3 is made up of 16 amino acids. V was pared by 4 bases and J by 2 bases, with 16 bases between.

The chain recombines TRBV6-4 with TRBJ2-3, with a weak D call TRBD1 (6 bases). The germline gives CDR1 MRHNA, CDR2 SNTAGT. V lost 2 bases and J lost 1, with 7 bases in between. The CDR3 length is 14 residues. The CDR3 DNA follows: TGTGCCAGCAGTGACCGGACAGGCACAGATACGCAGTATTTT. Its translation is CASSDRTGTDTQYF.

V is TRBV6-1 and J is TRBJ1-5; D not certain. Trimming took off 1 base at V and 2 bases at J, with 9 bases between the two ends. Germline assignment: CDR1 MNHNS and CDR2 SASEGT. This CDR3 has 15 amino acids. CDR3 sequence: CASSEEEGGNQPQHF. CDR3 bases: TGTGCCAGCAGTGAAGAAGAGGGTGGCAATCAGCCCCAGCATTTT.

V usage is TRBV2 and J usage is TRBJ1-2; D is possibly TRBD1 (6 bases). CDR1 is SNHLY and CDR2 is FYNNEI in the germline V gene. Trimming removed 5 bases at V and 2 bases at J, with 12 bases between. This CDR3 is built from 14 residues. The CDR3 here is CASSLDSRNYGYTF. In DNA form, the CDR3 reads TGTGCCAGCAGTTTGGACAGTCGAAACTATGGCTACACCTTC.

This sequence joins TRBV5-4 and TRBJ2-5, with D possibly TRBD1 on 6 matching bases. V shed 1 base and J shed 4 bases, with 8 bases lying between them. Germline lookup yields CDR1 SGHNT and CDR2 YYREEE (reference sequence). The CDR3 runs 13 residues. The CDR3 loop reads CASSLPQGETQYF. The DNA of the CDR3 is TGTGCCAGCAGCTTGCCACAGGGAGAGACCCAGTACTTC.

V is TRBV5-3 and J is TRBJ2-7, with a tentative D call TRBD1 (7 bases). TRBV5-3 is known as an ORF, though its function is uncertain. V was trimmed by 4 bases and J by 2 bases, leaving 16 bases between them. The CDR3 runs to 15 residues. The CDR3 region is CARSPQGGITYEQYV. Written as DNA, the CDR3 is TGTGCCAGAAGCCCCCAGGGGGGAATCACCTACGAGCAGTACGTC.

This clone has just a few counts. The chain employs TRBV5-8 and TRBJ2-7; no definite D call. V lost 0 bases and J 3 bases, leaving 4 bases between the germline ends. Germline V gene data show CDR1 as SGHTS and CDR2 as YDEGEE. The CDR3 contains 12 residues. CDR3 region: CASSLVNYEQYV. For the CDR3, the DNA is TGTGCCAGCAGCTTGGTCAACTACGAGCAGTACGTC.

Only a few counts were recorded for this clone. For the CDR3, the DNA is TGTGCCAGCTCCCCGGGGTGGGGGAACACTGAAGCTTTCTTT. This sequence encodes CASSPGWGNTEAFF. This chain joins TRBV18 and TRBJ1-1; no clear D gene. CDR3 length: 14 residues. Germline CDR1 KGHSH, CDR2 LQKENI. V shed 6 bases and J shed 1 base, with 12 bases lying between them.

The chain couples TRBV12-3 or TRBV12-4 to TRBJ1-1; 7 bases map to TRBD1. CDR3 length equals 13 residues. J lost 6 bases, V lost 7 bases, and 8 bases had no gene match. CDR3 loop: CASTLRGASEAFF. The CDR3 DNA reads TGTGCCAGCACCCTCAGGGGGGCATCTGAAGCTTTCTTT.

The chain joins TRBV30 to TRBJ1-1, with D tentatively TRBD1 (5 bases). V was shortened by 5 bases and J by 1 base, with 11 bases between the two germline ends. Germline loops: CDR1 GTSNPN, CDR2 SVGIG (reference sequence). This CDR3 has 13 amino acids. The CDR3 DNA reads TGTGCCTGGGCTGGACAAGCGAACACTGAAGCTTTCTTT. This sequence encodes CAWAGQANTEAFF.

This sequence joins TRBV5-1 and TRBJ1-4; 7 nucleotides agree with TRBD1. V lost 4 bases, J lost 4 bases, and 4 bases stayed unmatched. CDR3 length: 14 residues. Germline lookup yields CDR1 SGHRS and CDR2 YFSETQ. CDR3 sequence (DNA): TGCGCCAGCAGCACAGACAGGGTTAATGAAAAACTGTTTTTT. Residues: CASSTDRVNEKLFF.

The J gene is TRBJ1-5, the V gene TRBV3-1 (or the pseudogene TRBV3-2); D not resolved. Germline assignment: CDR1 LGHDT and CDR2 YNNKEL (reference sequence). CDR3 length: 16 amino acids. Trimming took off 5 bases at V and 0 bases at J, with 14 bases between the two ends. The CDR3 region has the DNA TGTGCCAGCAGCTCCGGGCGGGCCAGTAGCAATCAGCCCCAGCATTTT. This translates into CASSSGRASSNQPQHF.

The chain couples TRBV2 to TRBJ1-4; D is perhaps TRBD1 (6 bases). The ends were cut back, 7 bases at V and 3 bases at J, with 12 bases in the middle. There are 14 residues in the CDR3. Germline values: CDR1 SNHLY, CDR2 FYNNEI. As DNA, the CDR3 is TGTGCCAGCACCAAGGACAGTCCTAATGAAAAACTGTTTTTT. Translating it yields CASTKDSPNEKLFF.

The V call is TRBV5-1, the J call TRBJ2-5; the match to TRBD2 covers 14 bases. This CDR3 is built from 15 residues. Germline CDR1 SGHRS, CDR2 YFSETQ. The CDR3 loop reads CASLGTSGGKETQYF. The CDR3 coding sequence is TGCGCTTCCCTTGGGACTAGCGGGGGAAAAGAGACCCAGTACTTC.

This clone has just one count. The V gene is TRBV9, the J gene TRBJ2-1, with no clear D. The V end was cut by 0 bases, the J end by 12 bases, with 16 bases between. The germline V gene has CDR1 SGDLS and CDR2 YYNGEE. The length of the CDR3 is 14 residues. In nucleotides, the CDR3 is TGTGCCAGCAGCGTAGATCGGCAGACTTTAGTGCAGTTCTTC. Translation gives CASSVDRQTLVQFF.

V is TRBV11-2 and J is TRBJ1-4; possible D gene TRBD1, 6 bases. V lost 0 bases and J lost 8, with 13 bases in between. Looked up from germline, CDR1 is SGHAT and CDR2 is FQNNGV. The CDR3 contains 15 residues. The CDR3 spells CASSLEQGFQEKLFF. As DNA, the CDR3 is TGTGCCAGCAGCTTAGAACAGGGTTTTCAAGAAAAACTGTTTTTT. Full variable domain (outside the CDR3, taken from reference TRBV11-2 and TRBJ1-4): EAGVAQSPRYKIIEKRQSVAFWCNPISGHATLYWYQQILGQGPKLLIQFQNNGVVDDSQLPKDRFSAERLKGVDSTLKIQPAKLEDSAVYLCASSLEQGFQEKLFFGSGTQLSVL.

This sequence joins TRBV27 and TRBJ1-6; TRBD1 is a possible D gene (6 bases). The CDR3 is 16 amino acids. Trimming left V 4 bases short and J 7 bases short, with 17 bases between. CDR1 and CDR2 from the germline V gene are MNHEY and SMNVEV (reference sequence). The CDR3 here is CASSSPGGGGNSPLHF. CDR3 coding DNA: TGTGCCAGCAGTTCCCCGGGGGGGGGCGGAAATTCACCCCTCCACTTT.

This clone was picked up a small number of times. The J gene is TRBJ1-2, the V gene TRBV12-3 or TRBV12-4; 8 bases line up with TRBD1. The trim removed 5 bases at V and 8 bases at J, leaving 7 bases unmatched. The CDR3 totals 13 residues. CDR3 amino acids: CASSTQGARGYTF. The CDR3 region has the DNA TGTGCCAGCAGTACCCAGGGGGCTCGCGGCTACACCTTC.

This sequence joins TRBV3-1 (or the pseudogene TRBV3-2) and TRBJ1-5; a weak D match, TRBD1 (6 bases). CDR3 size: 15 residues. V was cut by 2 bases and J by 5 bases, with 13 bases left in between. Germline V lookup: CDR1 LGHDT, CDR2 YNNKEL (reference sequence). Here the CDR3 reads CASSQMGGADQPQHF. CDR3 coding DNA: TGTGCCAGCAGCCAAATGGGGGGGGCCGATCAGCCCCAGCATTTT.

The chain uses TRBV5-1 and TRBJ2-6; 8 positions agree with TRBD1. The CDR3 runs to 19 residues. Trimming at V came to 6 bases and at J to 0 bases, leaving 14 bases not matched to a gene. CDR1 and CDR2 (germline): SGHRS, YFSETQ. The CDR3 spells CASTRTMGQVYSGANVLTF. CDR3 sequence (DNA): TGCGCCAGCACCCGTACAATGGGACAGGTGTACTCTGGGGCCAACGTCCTGACTTTC.

This clone was detected only once. The chain has TRBV10-2 and TRBJ1-5; maybe TRBD1 (6 bases). The CDR3 loop spans 15 amino acids. V gave up 3 bases and J gave up 4 bases, with 13 bases separating them. CDR1 WSHSY and CDR2 SAAADI come from the germline V gene. In DNA, the CDR3 is TGCGCCAGCAGTGAACGCAGGGGTACGAATCAGCCCCAGCATTTT. Translated, it gives CASSERRGTNQPQHF.

The chain combines TRBV3-1 (or the pseudogene TRBV3-2) with TRBJ2-1; D unresolved. From germline, CDR1 is LGHDT and CDR2 YNNKEL (reference sequence). V lost 4 bases, J lost 6 bases, and 10 bases lay in between. CDR3 length equals 13 residues. In DNA form, the CDR3 reads TGTGCCAGCAGCCTCTTAGTGTTCAATGAGCAGTTCTTC. Protein product: CASSLLVFNEQFF.

The V call is TRBV2, the J call TRBJ2-2, with TRBD2 identical over 10 bases. The CDR3 runs to 15 residues. The V segment lost 6 bases and the J segment 6 bases; nucleotides outside the gene matches: 7. The germline gives CDR1 SNHLY, CDR2 FYNNEI. CDR3 region: CASRAGLALSGELFF. The CDR3 nucleotides are TGTGCCAGCAGGGCGGGACTAGCGTTGTCCGGGGAGCTGTTTTTT.

The gene calls are TRBV12-1 and TRBJ1-6; TRBD1 is taken as the D call from the table, unchecked against the DNA. TRBV12-1 represents a pseudogene. The CDR3 consists of 18 residues. Here the CDR3 reads CASSYRGSLSPYNSPLHF. The CDR3 coding sequence is TGTGCCAGCAGCTACAGGGGATCGCTAAGCCCCTATAATTCACCCCTCCACTTT.

The chain joins TRBV7-9 to TRBJ1-2, with 7 nucleotides matching TRBD1. The J segment lost 5 bases and the V segment lost 3 bases, leaving 9 bases of the junction unmatched. CDR3 size: 15 residues. The germline CDR1 and CDR2 sequences are SEHNR and FQNEAQ (reference sequence). In DNA form, the CDR3 reads TGTGCCAGCAGCTTCCTGTCGGACAGGAATTATGGCTACACCTTC. Its protein is CASSFLSDRNYGYTF.

The V call is TRBV30, the J call TRBJ1-2; 10 bases map to TRBD1. Per the germline V gene, CDR1 is GTSNPN and CDR2 is SVGIG (reference sequence). The V segment lost 5 bases and the J segment 5 bases; nucleotides outside the gene matches: 2. This CDR3 is built from 12 residues. The chain's CDR3 is CAWGGQGYGYTF. Here the CDR3 DNA reads TGTGCCTGGGGGGGACAGGGGTATGGCTACACCTTC.

The V and J genes are TRBV27 and TRBJ2-3; tentatively, D is TRBD2 (5 bases). Looked up from germline, CDR1 is MNHEY and CDR2 is SMNVEV (reference sequence). This CDR3 is 16 amino acids long. V was trimmed by 10 bases and J by 2 bases, leaving 22 bases between them. CDR3 bases: TGTGCCACCAGGAGAGGGCAGGCCGTTTTCACAGATACGCAGTATTTT. As protein: CATRRGQAVFTDTQYF.